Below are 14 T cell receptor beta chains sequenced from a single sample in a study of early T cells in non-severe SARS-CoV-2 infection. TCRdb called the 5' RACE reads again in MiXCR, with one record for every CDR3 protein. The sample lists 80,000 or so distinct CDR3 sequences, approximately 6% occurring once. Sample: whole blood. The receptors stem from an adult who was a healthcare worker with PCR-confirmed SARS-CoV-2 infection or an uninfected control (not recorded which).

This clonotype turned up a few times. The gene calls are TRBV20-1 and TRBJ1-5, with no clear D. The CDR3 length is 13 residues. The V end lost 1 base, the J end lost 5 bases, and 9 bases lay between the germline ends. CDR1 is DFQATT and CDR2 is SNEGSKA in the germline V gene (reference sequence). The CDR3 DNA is TGCAGTGCTAGAGTCCAAGCCGATCAGCCCCAGCATTTT. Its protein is CSARVQADQPQHF.

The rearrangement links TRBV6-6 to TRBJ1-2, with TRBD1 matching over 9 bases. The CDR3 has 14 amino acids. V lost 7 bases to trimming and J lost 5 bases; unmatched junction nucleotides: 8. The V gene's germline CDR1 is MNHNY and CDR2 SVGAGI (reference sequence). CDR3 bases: TGTGCCAGCACCCCGGGACAGGGCCTATATGGCTACACCTTC. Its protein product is CASTPGQGLYGYTF.

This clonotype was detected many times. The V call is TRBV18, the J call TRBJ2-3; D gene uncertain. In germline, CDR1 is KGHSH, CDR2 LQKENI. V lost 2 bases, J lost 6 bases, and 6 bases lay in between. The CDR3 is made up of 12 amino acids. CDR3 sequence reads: CASSPAGDTQYF. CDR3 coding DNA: TGTGCCAGCTCACCAGCCGGGGATACGCAGTATTTT.

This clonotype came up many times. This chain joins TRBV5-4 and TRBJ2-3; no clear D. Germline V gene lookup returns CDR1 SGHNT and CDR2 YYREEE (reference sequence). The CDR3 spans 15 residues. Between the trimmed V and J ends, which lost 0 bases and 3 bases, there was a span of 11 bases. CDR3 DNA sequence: TGTGCCAGCAGCTTGGACTTCGGCGGAACAGATACGCAGTATTTT. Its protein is CASSLDFGGTDTQYF.

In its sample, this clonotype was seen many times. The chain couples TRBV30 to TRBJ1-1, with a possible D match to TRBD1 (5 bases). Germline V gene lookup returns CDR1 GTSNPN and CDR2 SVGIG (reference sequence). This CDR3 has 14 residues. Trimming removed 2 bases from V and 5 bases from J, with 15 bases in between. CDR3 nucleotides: TGTGCCTGGAGTCCCGGGGCGTCGCGGACTGAAGCTTTCTTT. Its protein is CAWSPGASRTEAFF.

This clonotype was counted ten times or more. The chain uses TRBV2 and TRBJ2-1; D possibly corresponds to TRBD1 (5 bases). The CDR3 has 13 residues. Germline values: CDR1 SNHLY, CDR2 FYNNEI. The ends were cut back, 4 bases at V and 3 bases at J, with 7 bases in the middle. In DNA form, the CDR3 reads TGTGCCAGCAGTGGGACAAACTACAATGAGCAGTTCTTC. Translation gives CASSGTNYNEQFF.

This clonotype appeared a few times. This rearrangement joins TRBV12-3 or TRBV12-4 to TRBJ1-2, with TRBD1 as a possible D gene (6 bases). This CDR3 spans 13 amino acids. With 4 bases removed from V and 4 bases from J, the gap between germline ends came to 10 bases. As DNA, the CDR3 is TGTGCCAGCAGTTCAGGGGAACTCTATGGCTACACCTTC. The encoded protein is CASSSGELYGYTF.

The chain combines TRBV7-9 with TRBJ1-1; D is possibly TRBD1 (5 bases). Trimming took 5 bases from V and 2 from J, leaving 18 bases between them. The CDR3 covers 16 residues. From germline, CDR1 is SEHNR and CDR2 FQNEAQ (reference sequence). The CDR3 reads CASSPGDGLSNTEAFF. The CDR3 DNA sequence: TGTGCCAGCAGCCCCGGGGACGGTTTATCCAACACTGAAGCTTTCTTT.

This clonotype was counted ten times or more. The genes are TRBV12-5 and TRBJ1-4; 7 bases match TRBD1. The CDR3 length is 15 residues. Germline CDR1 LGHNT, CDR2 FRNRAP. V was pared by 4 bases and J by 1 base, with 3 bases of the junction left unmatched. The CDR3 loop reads CASGSGQKTNEKLFF. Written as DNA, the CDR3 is TGTGCTAGTGGTTCGGGACAGAAAACTAATGAAAAACTGTTTTTT.

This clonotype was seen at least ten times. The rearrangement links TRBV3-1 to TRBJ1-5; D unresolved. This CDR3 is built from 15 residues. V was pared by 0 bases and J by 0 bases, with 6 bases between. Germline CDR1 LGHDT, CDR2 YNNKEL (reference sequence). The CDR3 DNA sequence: TGTGCCAGCAGCCAAGATGCCAGTAGCAATCAGCCCCAGCATTTT. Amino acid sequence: CASSQDASSNQPQHF.

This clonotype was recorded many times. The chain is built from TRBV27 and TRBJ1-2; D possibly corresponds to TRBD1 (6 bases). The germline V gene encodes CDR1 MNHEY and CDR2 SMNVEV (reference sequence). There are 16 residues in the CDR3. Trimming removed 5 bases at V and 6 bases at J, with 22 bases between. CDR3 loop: CASSPRVSTGSHGYTF. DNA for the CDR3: TGTGCCAGCAGTCCCCGGGTATCGACAGGATCTCATGGCTACACCTTC.

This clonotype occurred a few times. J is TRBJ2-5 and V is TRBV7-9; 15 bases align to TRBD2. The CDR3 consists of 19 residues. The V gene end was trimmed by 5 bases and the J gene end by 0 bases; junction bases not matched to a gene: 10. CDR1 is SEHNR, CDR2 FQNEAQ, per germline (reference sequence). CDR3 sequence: CASSPGLAGGGGYQETQYF. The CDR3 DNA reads TGTGCCAGCAGCCCGGGACTAGCGGGAGGAGGGGGCTACCAAGAGACCCAGTACTTC.

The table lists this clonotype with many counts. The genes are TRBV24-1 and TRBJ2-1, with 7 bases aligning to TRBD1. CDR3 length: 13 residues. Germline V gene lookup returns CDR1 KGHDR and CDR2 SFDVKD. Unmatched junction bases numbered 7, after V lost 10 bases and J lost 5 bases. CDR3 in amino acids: CATQDRYHNEQFF. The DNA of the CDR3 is TGTGCCACACAGGACAGGTATCACAATGAGCAGTTCTTC.

Written as DNA, the CDR3 is TGCGCCAGCAGCACGGGAGGACTAGCGGGAGATCAAGAGACCCAGTACTTC. It encodes CASSTGGLAGDQETQYF. The chain employs TRBV5-1 and TRBJ2-5, with 13 bases lining up with TRBD2. Germline CDR1 reads SGHRS; CDR2 reads YFSETQ. V trimming: 4 bases; J trimming: 2 bases; junction bases outside the gene matches: 8. The CDR3 loop spans 17 amino acids.